Below, 17 T cell receptor beta chains from the same sample are listed, as sequenced in a study of identical twins' blood T cells (dated by TCRdb to 2012 to 2014). The library came from 5' RACE. Instrument on record: Illumina Genome Analyzer IIx. Using fastp trimming at Q25 and MiXCR clonotype assembly, TCRdb reanalyzed the public sequencing data and kept in-frame beta chains. Rows with a matching CDR3 protein are joined into one entry that keeps the most common DNA and genes. The sample table records 350,000 to 400,000 distinct CDR3 sequences; roughly 31% of these occur just once. The ten largest account for around 5.6% of the sample. The sample was PBMCs. The receptors stem from a woman aged 18-55 years in good health.

J is TRBJ2-5 and V is TRBV2; possibly TRBD1 for D (5 bases). Trimming left V 9 bases short and J 4 bases short, with 12 bases between. This CDR3 comprises 12 residues. Germline V gene data show CDR1 as SNHLY and CDR2 as FYNNEI. The CDR3 DNA sequence: TGTGCCAGTAGCACAGGAAGAGAGACCCAGTACTTC. Its protein product is CASSTGRETQYF.

This clonotype has at least ten counts. The chain links TRBV12-3 or TRBV12-4 to TRBJ2-3, with D unclear. V lost 6 bases, J lost 7 bases, and 8 bases lay in between. This CDR3 has 11 amino acids. DNA of the CDR3: TGTGCCAGCAGCCGTGATAATACGCAGTATTTT. It yields the protein CASSRDNTQYF.

The sample holds a few counts of this clonotype. The chain recombines TRBV4-3 with TRBJ2-7; TRBD2 aligns across 13 bases. This CDR3 has 16 amino acids. V lost 1 base to trimming and J lost 5 bases; unmatched junction nucleotides: 5. The germline V gene encodes CDR1 LGHNA and CDR2 YSLEER. For the CDR3, the DNA is TGCGCCAGCAGCCAAGGACTAGCGGGAGGATCGGACGAGCAGTACTTC. Translated: CASSQGLAGGSDEQYF.

This clonotype has just a few counts. This CDR3 reads CASTKDNRELFF. The CDR3 DNA follows: TGTGCCAGCACAAAGGACAACCGGGAGCTGTTTTTT. The chain uses TRBV2 and TRBJ2-2, with TRBD1 as a possible D gene (5 bases). Germline V CDR1 and CDR2: SNHLY, FYNNEI. Trimming removed 7 bases from V and 9 bases from J, with 12 bases in between. There are 12 residues in the CDR3.

The chain couples TRBV27 to TRBJ2-1, with D perhaps matching TRBD2 (6 bases). This CDR3 region has 14 residues. CDR1 and CDR2 (germline): MNHEY, SMNVEV (reference sequence). The ends were cut back, 4 bases at V and 10 bases at J, with 17 bases in the middle. The CDR3 nucleotides read TGTGCCAGCAGTTCTAGCGTGGGAAGAGGCGAGCAGTTCTTC. It specifies CASSSSVGRGEQFF.

This clonotype was counted only a few times. CDR3 nucleotide sequence: TGCGCCAGCAGCTTCTTCCGGGTGGCGGGAGGGTATGAGCAGTTCTTC. This encodes CASSFFRVAGGYEQFF. The genes are TRBV5-1 and TRBJ2-1; 9 bases line up with TRBD2. V lost 2 bases and J lost 8; bases outside the gene matches: 11. Germline loops: CDR1 SGHRS, CDR2 YFSETQ. This CDR3 has 16 residues.

The chain has TRBV12-3 or TRBV12-4 and TRBJ2-2; D is unclear. V gave up 8 bases and J gave up 6 bases, with 4 bases separating them. The CDR3 consists of 10 residues. The CDR3: CASLAGELFF. In DNA, the CDR3 is TGTGCCAGCCTTGCCGGGGAGCTGTTTTTT.

This clonotype was recorded a few times. This chain connects TRBV5-6 to TRBJ1-2; D perhaps matches TRBD1 (6 bases). The length of the CDR3 is 15 residues. V shed 4 bases and J shed 3 bases, with 16 bases lying between them. Germline loops: CDR1 SGHDT, CDR2 YYEEEE. CDR3 region: CASSARTEIYYGYTF. The CDR3 region has the DNA TGTGCCAGCAGCGCAAGGACAGAAATCTACTATGGCTACACCTTC. Full variable domain (outside the CDR3, taken from reference TRBV5-6 and TRBJ1-2): DAGVTQSPTHLIKTRGQQVTLRCSPKSGHDTVSWYQQALGQGPQFIFQYYEEEERQRGNFPDRFSGHQFPNYSSELNVNALLLGDSALYLCASSARTEIYYGYTFGSGTRLTVV.

This clonotype has a handful of counts. The V gene is TRBV10-2, the J gene TRBJ1-2; D gene ambiguous. The length of the CDR3 is 13 residues. The V and J ends lost 3 bases and 7 bases respectively, with 12 bases between them. The germline gives CDR1 WSHSY, CDR2 SAAADI. For the CDR3, the DNA is TGCGCCAGCAGTGATTTTGTAGTTTTTGGCTACACCTTC. Its protein product is CASSDFVVFGYTF.

The chain joins TRBV18 to TRBJ1-1; D is unresolved. The CDR3 has 16 amino acids. Germline lookup yields CDR1 KGHSH and CDR2 LQKENI. The V gene lost 3 bases and the J gene lost 0 bases, with 14 bases spanning the gap. The CDR3 loop is CASSPRRMGLNTEAFF. DNA of the CDR3: TGTGCCAGCTCACCGAGGCGGATGGGGTTGAACACTGAAGCTTTCTTT.

This chain uses TRBV20-1 with TRBJ1-1; D is perhaps TRBD1 (6 bases). The CDR3 has 14 residues. V gave up 7 bases and J gave up 6 bases, with 21 bases separating them. The V gene's germline CDR1 is DFQATT and CDR2 SNEGSKA (reference sequence). The CDR3 coding sequence is TGCAGTGTCATAGTGAGGGGGAAGGGCGCTGAAGCTTTCTTT. It yields the protein CSVIVRGKGAEAFF.

To note about this clonotype: The germline gene is not matched at one end of the junction; a read error may be the cause. The genes are TRBV29-1 and TRBJ1-1; D not resolved. In germline, CDR1 is SQVTM, CDR2 ANQGSEA. This CDR3 comprises 12 residues. DNA for the CDR3: TGCAGCGTGACGGCCCCGAACATTGAAGCTTTCTTT. Translation: CSVTAPNIEAFF.

A few counts support this clonotype. The rearrangement joins TRBV9 to TRBJ2-6, with D perhaps TRBD2 (5 bases). Germline values: CDR1 SGDLS, CDR2 YYNGEE. Trimming left V 3 bases short and J 1 base short, with 11 bases between. The CDR3 has 16 residues. This CDR3 is CASSARTFSGANVLTF. CDR3 DNA: TGTGCCAGCAGCGCCAGGACTTTTTCTGGGGCCAACGTCCTGACTTTC.

This rearrangement joins TRBV7-9 to TRBJ1-2; 7 bases fit TRBD1. Trimming cost V 6 bases and J 9 bases; bases outside gene matches: 4. Germline lookup yields CDR1 SEHNR and CDR2 FQNEAQ (reference sequence). This CDR3 has 11 amino acids. The CDR3 region is CASSSGQSYTF. The CDR3 DNA follows: TGTGCCAGCAGTTCGGGACAGAGCTACACCTTC.

This clonotype turned up a few times. A single base separates this from a much larger clone, so it may be a read error. This sequence joins TRBV2 and TRBJ1-3; D is possibly TRBD1 (5 bases). CDR3 length: 15 residues. CDR1 is SNHLY, CDR2 FYNNEI, per germline. The CDR3 loop reads CAGSGIRGDGNTIYF. The CDR3 DNA reads TGTGCCGGCAGTGGGATTAGGGGTGACGGAAACACCATATATTTT.

A remark on this clonotype: Just one base apart from a much larger clone, this may be a read error. CDR3 DNA sequence: TGCAGCGTTGAAGAGTTTCAGGGGACGCAAGACCTCTATGGCCACACCTTC. This sequence encodes CSVEEFQGTQDLYGHTF. The gene calls are TRBV29-1 and TRBJ1-2; weak D call: TRBD1 (6 bases). The CDR3 loop spans 17 amino acids. The germline CDR1 and CDR2 sequences are SQVTM and ANQGSEA.

This chain uses TRBV20-1 with TRBJ1-1, with 7 bases fitting TRBD1. The CDR3 length is 14 residues. The junction had 10 bases not matched to a gene; V was cut back by 4 bases and J by 5 bases. CDR1 and CDR2 (germline): DFQATT, SNEGSKA (reference sequence). In DNA form, the CDR3 reads TGCAGTGCTAACCGGGGACAGTCGTGGACTGAAGCTTTCTTT. Its protein is CSANRGQSWTEAFF.